This T cell receptor (beta chain) was sequenced during a study of neurological immune-mediated disorders. Regarding the study as a whole: The absence of any CDR3 amino acid sequence shared by expanded clones across subjects suggests that repertoires were private in all groups.

Unsorted libraries were prepared from 2 million PBMCs held at -80 C. The CDR3 runs 12 residues. The germline V gene has CDR1 SGHRS and CDR2 YFSETQ. V lost 0 bases, J lost 4 bases, and 4 bases lay in between. This clonotype was counted ten times or more. What it recognizes is unknown. 5'RACE with 10-nucleotide random UMIs generated the cDNA. From the 5' RACE reads, TCRdb called clonotypes with MiXCR, one entry per CDR3 protein. The sample consists of about 62,000 distinct CDR3 sequences, about 3.5% of them appearing once. This sequence originates from a woman in her 50s with multiple sclerosis. Sequenced input: PBMCs. This chain connects TRBV5-1 to TRBJ1-2, with no clear D. The CDR3 loop reads CASSLDIYGYTF. CDR3 DNA: TGCGCCAGCAGCTTGGACATCTATGGCTACACCTTC.